Shown below are 10 T cell receptor beta chains from a single sample sequenced in a study of blood T cell repertoires in COVID-19. Profiled with immunoSEQ multiplex PCR; TCRdb holds only in-frame clones, not every one. The sample holds roughly 73,000 clones, around 75% seen once. Specimen: peripheral blood. All receptors come from a man in his sixties or seventies with acute or convalescent COVID-19.

The chain has TRBV7-3 and TRBJ2-1, with D perhaps matching TRBD2 (6 bases). Germline-derived CDR1 and CDR2 are SGHTA and FQGTGA. The CDR3 length is 15 residues. The ends were cut back, 1 base at V and 2 bases at J, with 9 bases in the middle. The CDR3 nucleotides are TGTGCCAGCAGCTTAAGTAGCGGAGCCTACAATGAGCAGTTCTTC. It specifies CASSLSSGAYNEQFF.

This clone is a singleton in its sample. The rearrangement uses TRBV28 and TRBJ1-6, with D perhaps matching TRBD1 (5 bases). Per germline, CDR1 MDHEN and CDR2 SYDVKM. The V gene lost 5 bases and the J gene lost 5 bases, with 13 bases spanning the gap. The CDR3 consists of 15 residues. The CDR3 sequence: CASSTPAGHNSPLHF. The CDR3 nucleotides are TGTGCCAGCAGTACCCCCGCAGGGCATAATTCACCCCTCCACTTT.

The chain combines TRBV7-9 with TRBJ1-5; D gene uncertain. Germline CDR1 reads SEHNR; CDR2 reads FQNEAQ (reference sequence). The CDR3 has 12 amino acids. Trimming removed 3 bases at V and 6 bases at J, with 6 bases between. CDR3: CASSFTGQPQHF. CDR3 DNA: TGTGCCAGCAGCTTCACCGGTCAGCCCCAGCATTTT. The entire variable domain, with the rest obtained from reference TRBV7-9 and TRBJ1-5, is as follows: DTGVSQNPRHKITKRGQNVTFRCDPISEHNRLYWYRQTLGQGPEFLTYFQNEAQLEKSRLLSDRFSAERPKGSFSTLEIQRTEQGDSAMYLCASSFTGQPQHFGDGTRLSIL.

The rearrangement uses TRBV6-4 and TRBJ2-1; 9 bases fit TRBD1. The CDR3 consists of 15 residues. CDR1 and CDR2 from the germline V gene are MRHNA and SNTAGT. The junction had 10 bases not matched to a gene; V was cut back by 6 bases and J by 7 bases. DNA for the CDR3: TGTGCCAGCAGCGCACAGGGGGCGTTTGGAAATGAGCAGTTCTTC. Its protein product is CASSAQGAFGNEQFF.

V usage is TRBV7-9 and J usage is TRBJ2-2; tentative D call: TRBD1 (6 bases). Germline values: CDR1 SEHNR, CDR2 FQNEAQ (reference sequence). Trimming shortened V by 3 bases and J by 0 bases, and 8 bases separated the two germline ends. The CDR3 is 15 amino acids. As DNA, the CDR3 is TGTGCCAGCAGCTTGGGGACAACGAACACCGGGGAGCTGTTTTTT. Protein: CASSLGTTNTGELFF.

This clone was counted a few times. The chain links TRBV1 to TRBJ2-1; the table's TRBD2 call for D was not verified on the DNA. TRBV1 is termed a pseudogene. CDR3 length equals 19 residues. This CDR3 reads CTSSQVQFQGLAAYNEQFF. The CDR3 region has the DNA TGCACCAGCAGCCAAGTGCAATTCCAGGGTCTAGCGGCCTACAATGAGCAGTTCTTC.

This clone was found once. The gene calls are TRBV7-3 and TRBJ2-2, with 10 positions matching TRBD2. Germline V gene data show CDR1 as SGHTA and CDR2 as FQGTGA. This CDR3 has 19 amino acids. J was trimmed by 6 bases and V by 1 base; bases with no gene match: 14. The CDR3 protein is CASSLRAASGRDRAGELFF. DNA of the CDR3: TGTGCCAGCAGCTTAAGAGCTGCCAGCGGGAGGGACCGGGCCGGGGAGCTGTTTTTT. Together with reference TRBV7-3 and TRBJ2-2, the CDR3 gives the full variable domain: GAGVSQTPSNKVTEKGKYVELRCDPISGHTALYWYRQSLGQGPEFLIYFQGTGAADDSGLPNDRFFAVRPEGSVSTLKIQRTERGDSAVYLCASSLRAASGRDRAGELFFGEGSRLTVL.

The rearrangement joins TRBV3-1 (or the pseudogene TRBV3-2) to TRBJ1-4, with D unclear. Deletions cut 7 bases from V and 7 bases from J, with 10 bases between. Per germline, CDR1 LGHDT and CDR2 YNNKEL (reference sequence). The CDR3 spans 12 residues. This chain's CDR3 is CASTLTGEKLFF. CDR3 nucleotides: TGTGCCAGCACCCTGACTGGTGAAAAACTGTTTTTT.

There are a few counts of this clone. This CDR3 reads CASSVTWGGPSNEQFF. CDR3 DNA sequence: TGTGCCAGCAGCGTTACGTGGGGAGGGCCTTCCAATGAGCAGTTCTTC. The chain joins TRBV9 to TRBJ2-1; 7 bases line up with TRBD2. Trimming took 2 bases from V and 6 from J; bases not matched to a gene: 11. CDR3 length equals 16 residues. Germline V gene data show CDR1 as SGDLS and CDR2 as YYNGEE.

The chain combines TRBV5-1 with TRBJ1-2; 9 bases are shared with TRBD1. The CDR3 totals 15 residues. Losses at the gene ends were 5 bases for V and 3 bases for J; bases not matched to a gene: 8. Germline CDR1 and CDR2: SGHRS and YFSETQ. The CDR3 bases are TGCGCCAGCAGAACAGGGGGCCCGGGGGACTATGGCTACACCTTC. The encoded protein is CASRTGGPGDYGYTF.